This entry lists 5 T cell receptor beta chains sequenced from one sample in a study of blood T cell repertoires in COVID-19. Assay used: immunoSEQ multiplex PCR; TCRdb lists only in-frame clones, some missing. The data hold 130,000 or so clones, with about 86% observed a single time. The sequencing sample was made of PBMCs or T cells enriched from blood (not recorded which). The receptors were gathered from a man in his forties or fifties with acute COVID-19.

The chain joins TRBV5-1 to TRBJ1-6, with 7 bases identical to TRBD1. The V segment lost 0 bases and the J segment 9 bases; nucleotides outside the gene matches: 6. The CDR3 runs to 15 residues. Germline CDR1 is SGHRS and CDR2 is YFSETQ. CDR3 DNA sequence: TGCGCCAGCAGCTTGGACACAGGGGTTGGTTCACCCCTCCACTTT. Residues: CASSLDTGVGSPLHF. The full variable domain, its missing parts supplied by reference TRBV5-1 and TRBJ1-6, is KAGVTQTPRYLIKTRGQQVTLSCSPISGHRSVSWYQQTPGQGLQFLFEYFSETQRNKGNFPGRFSGRQFSNSRSEMNVSTLELGDSALYLCASSLDTGVGSPLHFGNGTRLTVT.

The V gene is TRBV12-3 or TRBV12-4, the J gene TRBJ1-4, with 8 nucleotides matching TRBD1. The CDR3 loop spans 13 amino acids. With V trimmed by 6 bases and J by 10 bases, 7 bases remained unmatched. The CDR3 sequence: CASSPLDRGKLFF. The CDR3, as DNA: TGTGCCAGCAGCCCCTTAGACAGGGGAAAACTGTTTTTT.

The chain recombines TRBV5-1 with TRBJ1-1; a weak D match, TRBD1 (5 bases). Trimming cost V 4 bases and J 6 bases, with 16 bases left between them. This CDR3 contains 14 residues. The germline gives CDR1 SGHRS, CDR2 YFSETQ. The DNA of the CDR3 is TGCGCCAGCAGCCCAGAGTGGGGGAGGTCTGAAGCTTTCTTT. Encoded protein: CASSPEWGRSEAFF.

The chain has TRBV2 and TRBJ2-3, with TRBD1 matching 7 bases. In germline, CDR1 is SNHLY, CDR2 FYNNEI. This CDR3 is built from 15 residues. Trimming cost V 5 bases and J 3 bases; bases outside gene matches: 8. CDR3 sequence: CASSKGGAGTDTQYF. CDR3 DNA sequence: TGTGCCAGCAGTAAAGGGGGCGCTGGGACAGATACGCAGTATTTT.

The CDR3 DNA follows: TGTGCCAGCAGTTACGACGGGGGATGGAATAATTCACCCCTCCACTTT. Translation gives CASSYDGGWNNSPLHF. J is TRBJ1-6 and V is TRBV6-5; maybe TRBD1 (5 bases). Germline V gene lookup returns CDR1 MNHEY and CDR2 SVGAGI. The length of the CDR3 is 16 residues. V lost 2 bases, J lost 5 bases, and 13 bases lay in between.